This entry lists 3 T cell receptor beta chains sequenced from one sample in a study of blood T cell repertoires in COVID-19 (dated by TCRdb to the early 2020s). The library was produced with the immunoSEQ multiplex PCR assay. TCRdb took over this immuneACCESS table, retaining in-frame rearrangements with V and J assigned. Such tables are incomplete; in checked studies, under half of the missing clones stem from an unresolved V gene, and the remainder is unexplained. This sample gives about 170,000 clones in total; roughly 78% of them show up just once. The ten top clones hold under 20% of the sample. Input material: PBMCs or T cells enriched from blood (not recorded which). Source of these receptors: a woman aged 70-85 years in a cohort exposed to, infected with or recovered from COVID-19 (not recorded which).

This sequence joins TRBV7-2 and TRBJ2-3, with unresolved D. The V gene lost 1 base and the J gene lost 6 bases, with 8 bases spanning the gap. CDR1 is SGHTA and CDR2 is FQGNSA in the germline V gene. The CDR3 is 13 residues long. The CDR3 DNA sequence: TGTGCCAGCAGCTTAGGCGACATGGATACGCAGTATTTT. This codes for CASSLGDMDTQYF.

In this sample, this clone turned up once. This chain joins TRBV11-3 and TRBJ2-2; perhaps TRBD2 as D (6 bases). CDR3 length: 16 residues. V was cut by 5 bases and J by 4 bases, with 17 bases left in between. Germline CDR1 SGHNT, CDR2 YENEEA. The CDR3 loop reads CASSPPGSETTGELFF. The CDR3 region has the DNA TGTGCCAGCAGCCCCCCCGGGAGCGAAACCACCGGGGAGCTGTTTTTT.

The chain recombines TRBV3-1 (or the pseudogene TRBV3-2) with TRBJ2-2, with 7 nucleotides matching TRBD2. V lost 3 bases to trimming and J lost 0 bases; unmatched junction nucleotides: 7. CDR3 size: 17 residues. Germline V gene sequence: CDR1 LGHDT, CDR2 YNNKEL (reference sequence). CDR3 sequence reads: CASSQVRLAANTGELFF. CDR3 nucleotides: TGTGCCAGCAGCCAGGTCCGTCTAGCGGCGAACACCGGGGAGCTGTTTTTT.